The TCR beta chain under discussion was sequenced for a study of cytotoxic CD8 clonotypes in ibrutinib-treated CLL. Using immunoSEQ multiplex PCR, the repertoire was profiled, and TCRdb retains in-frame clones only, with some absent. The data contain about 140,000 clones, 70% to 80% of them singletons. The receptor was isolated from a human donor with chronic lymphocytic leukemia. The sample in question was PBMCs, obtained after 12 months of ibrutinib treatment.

For the CDR3, the DNA is TGTGCCAGCAGTTTCCTCGCGGGGACGAGCACAGATACGCAGTATTTT. Translated, it gives CASSFLAGTSTDTQYF. The chain joins TRBV27 to TRBJ2-3; D is perhaps TRBD2 (6 bases). V was clipped by 3 bases and J by 0 bases, with 13 bases between them. The CDR3 length is 16 residues. Looked up from germline, CDR1 is MNHEY and CDR2 is SMNVEV (reference sequence).